This section outlines one TCR beta chain sequence together with its context. The data derive from a study of CD8+ T cells in alopecia areata. Study as a whole: Among treated patients, severity was scored by affected scalp area percentage.

TCR sequencing used cDNA made by reverse transcription of extracted RNA. TCRdb's table, derived via immunoSEQ multiplex PCR, lists solely in-frame clones and lacks some. The data contain over 100,000 clones, more than 45% of them singletons. This CDR3 region has 13 residues. Per the germline V gene, CDR1 is SQVTM and CDR2 is ANQGSEA. J lost 3 bases, V lost 6 bases, and 7 bases had no gene match. The treatment: oral pan-JAK inhibitor, 5-10 mg twice daily. In alopecia areata patients, both lesional scalp punch biopsies and peripheral blood were collected. Material: CD4+ T cells sorted from blood, obtained at week 4, from a patient treated with tofacitinib. The chain couples TRBV29-1 to TRBJ2-7; 8 nucleotides line up with TRBD1. This TCR was recovered from a human donor with alopecia areata. CDR3 coding DNA: TGCAGCGTGGTGGACAGGGCCGACTACGAGCAGTACTTC. It specifies CSVVDRADYEQYF.